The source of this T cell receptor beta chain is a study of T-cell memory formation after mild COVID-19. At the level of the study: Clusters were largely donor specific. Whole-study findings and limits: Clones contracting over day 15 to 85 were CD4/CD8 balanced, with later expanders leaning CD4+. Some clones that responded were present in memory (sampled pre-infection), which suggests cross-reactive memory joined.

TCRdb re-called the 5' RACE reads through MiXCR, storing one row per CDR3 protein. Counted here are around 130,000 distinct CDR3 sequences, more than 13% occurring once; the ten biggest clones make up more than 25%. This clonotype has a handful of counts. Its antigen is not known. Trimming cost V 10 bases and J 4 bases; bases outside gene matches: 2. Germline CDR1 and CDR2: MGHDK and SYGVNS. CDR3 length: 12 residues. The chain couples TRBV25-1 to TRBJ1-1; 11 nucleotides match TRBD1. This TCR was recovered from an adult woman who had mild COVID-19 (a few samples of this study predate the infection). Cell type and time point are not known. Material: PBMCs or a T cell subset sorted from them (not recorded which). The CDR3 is CATGTGGTEAFF. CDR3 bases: TGTGCCACCGGGACAGGGGGCACTGAAGCTTTCTTT. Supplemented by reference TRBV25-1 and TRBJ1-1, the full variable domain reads EADIYQTPRYLVIGTGKKITLECSQTMGHDKMYWYQQDPGMELHLIHYSYGVNSTEKGDLSSESTVSRIRTEHFPLTLESARPSHTSQYLCATGTGGTEAFFGQGTRLTVV.